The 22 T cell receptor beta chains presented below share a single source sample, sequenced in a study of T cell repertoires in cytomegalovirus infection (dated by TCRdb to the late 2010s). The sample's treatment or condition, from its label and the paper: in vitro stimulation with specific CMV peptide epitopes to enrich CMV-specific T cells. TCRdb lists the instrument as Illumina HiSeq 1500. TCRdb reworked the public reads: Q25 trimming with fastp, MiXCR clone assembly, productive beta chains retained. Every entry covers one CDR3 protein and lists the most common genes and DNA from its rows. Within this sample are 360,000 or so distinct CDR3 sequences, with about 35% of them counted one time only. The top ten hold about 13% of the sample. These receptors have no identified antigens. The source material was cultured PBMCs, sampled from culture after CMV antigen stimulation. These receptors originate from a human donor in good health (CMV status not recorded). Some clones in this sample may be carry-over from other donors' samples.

CDR3 sequence (DNA): TGTGCCAGCAGCTTTATCGGGGTCACAGATACGCAGTATTTT. It encodes CASSFIGVTDTQYF. V usage is TRBV7-2 and J usage is TRBJ2-3; D is possibly TRBD2 (5 bases). Germline V gives CDR1 SGHTA, CDR2 FQGNSA. Trimming pared 3 bases from V and 2 bases from J, leaving 9 bases between. CDR3 size: 14 residues. Full variable domain (remainder filled in from reference TRBV7-2 and TRBJ2-3): GAGVSQSPSNKVTEKGKDVELRCDPISGHTALYWYRQSLGQGLEFLIYFQGNSAPDKSGLPSDRFSAERTGGSVSTLTIQRTQQEDSAVYLCASSFIGVTDTQYFGPGTRLTVL.

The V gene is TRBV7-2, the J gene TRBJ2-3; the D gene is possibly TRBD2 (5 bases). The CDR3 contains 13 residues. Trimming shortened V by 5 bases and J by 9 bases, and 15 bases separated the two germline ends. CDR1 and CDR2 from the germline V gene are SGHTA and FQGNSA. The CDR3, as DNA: TGTGCCAGCAGCCCATCCTGGCGGGCCACGCAGTATTTT. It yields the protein CASSPSWRATQYF.

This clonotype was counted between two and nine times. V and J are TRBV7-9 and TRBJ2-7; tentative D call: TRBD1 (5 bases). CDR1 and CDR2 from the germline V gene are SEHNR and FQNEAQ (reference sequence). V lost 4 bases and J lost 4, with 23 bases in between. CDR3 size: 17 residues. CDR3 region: CASSSSPRQLIWYEQYF. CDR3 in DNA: TGTGCCAGCAGCTCCAGCCCCAGACAGCTGATTTGGTACGAGCAGTACTTC. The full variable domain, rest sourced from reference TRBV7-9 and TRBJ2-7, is DTGVSQNPRHKITKRGQNVTFRCDPISEHNRLYWYRQTLGQGPEFLTYFQNEAQLEKSRLLSDRFSAERPKGSFSTLEIQRTEQGDSAMYLCASSSSPRQLIWYEQYFGPGTRLTVT.

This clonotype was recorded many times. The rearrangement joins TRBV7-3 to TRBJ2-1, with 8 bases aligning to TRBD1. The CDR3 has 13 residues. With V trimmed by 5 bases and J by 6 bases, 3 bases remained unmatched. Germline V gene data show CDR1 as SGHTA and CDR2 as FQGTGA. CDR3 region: CASSTQGGNEQFF. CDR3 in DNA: TGTGCCAGCAGCACACAGGGGGGCAATGAGCAGTTCTTC.

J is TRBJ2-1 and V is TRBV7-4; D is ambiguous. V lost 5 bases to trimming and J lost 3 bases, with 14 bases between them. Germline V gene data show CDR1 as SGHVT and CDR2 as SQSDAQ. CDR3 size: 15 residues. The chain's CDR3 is CASSPPESGYNEQFF. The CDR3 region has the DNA TGTGCCAGCAGCCCCCCGGAGTCGGGCTACAATGAGCAGTTCTTC.

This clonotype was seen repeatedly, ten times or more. The CDR3 loop reads CASSAGRGAYNEQFF. In DNA form, the CDR3 reads TGTGCCAGCAGTGCGGGACGGGGAGCCTACAATGAGCAGTTCTTC. The V gene is TRBV2, the J gene TRBJ2-1, with D perhaps matching TRBD1 or TRBD2 (5 bases each). This CDR3 has 15 amino acids. Germline CDR1 is SNHLY and CDR2 is FYNNEI. V lost 4 bases, J lost 2 bases, and 12 bases lay in between.

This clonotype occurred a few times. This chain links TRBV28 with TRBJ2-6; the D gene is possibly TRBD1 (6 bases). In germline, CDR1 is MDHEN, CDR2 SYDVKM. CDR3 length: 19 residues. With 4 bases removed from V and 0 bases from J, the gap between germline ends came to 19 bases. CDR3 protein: CASSSHDGQKNSGANVLTF. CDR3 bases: TGTGCCAGCAGTTCACACGACGGACAGAAAAACTCTGGGGCCAACGTCCTGACTTTC. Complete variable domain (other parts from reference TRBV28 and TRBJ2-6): DVKVTQSSRYLVKRTGEKVFLECVQDMDHENMFWYRQDPGLGLRLIYFSYDVKMKEKGDIPEGYSVSREKKERFSLILESASTNQTSMYLCASSSHDGQKNSGANVLTFGAGSRLTVL.

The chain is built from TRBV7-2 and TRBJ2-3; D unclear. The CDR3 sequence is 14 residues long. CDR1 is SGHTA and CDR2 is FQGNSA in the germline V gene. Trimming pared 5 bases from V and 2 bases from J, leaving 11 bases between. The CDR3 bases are TGTGCCAGCAGCCCTTGGGCTTACACAGATACGCAGTATTTT. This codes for CASSPWAYTDTQYF. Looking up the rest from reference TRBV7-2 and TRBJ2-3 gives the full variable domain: GAGVSQSPSNKVTEKGKDVELRCDPISGHTALYWYRQSLGQGLEFLIYFQGNSAPDKSGLPSDRFSAERTGGSVSTLTIQRTQQEDSAVYLCASSPWAYTDTQYFGPGTRLTVL.

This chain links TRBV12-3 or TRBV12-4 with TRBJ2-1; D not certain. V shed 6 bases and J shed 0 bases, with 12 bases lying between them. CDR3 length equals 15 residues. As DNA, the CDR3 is TGTGCCAGCAGCCCTGACTCAAGCTCCTACAATGAGCAGTTCTTC. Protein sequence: CASSPDSSSYNEQFF.

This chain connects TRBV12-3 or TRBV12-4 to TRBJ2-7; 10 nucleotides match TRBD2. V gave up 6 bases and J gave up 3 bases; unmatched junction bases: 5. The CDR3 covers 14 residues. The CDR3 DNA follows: TGTGCCAGCAGCCGGACTAGCGGAAACTACGAGCAGTACTTC. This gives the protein CASSRTSGNYEQYF.

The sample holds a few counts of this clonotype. The CDR3 DNA follows: TGTGCCAGCAGTGCAAACGGACTAGCGGGAGGTCAAATTTTCACAGATACGCAGTATTTT. This translates into CASSANGLAGGQIFTDTQYF. The chain employs TRBV2 and TRBJ2-3, with 14 bases that match TRBD2. V trimming: 4 bases; J trimming: 2 bases; junction bases outside the gene matches: 14. Germline CDR1 SNHLY, CDR2 FYNNEI. The CDR3 loop spans 20 amino acids.

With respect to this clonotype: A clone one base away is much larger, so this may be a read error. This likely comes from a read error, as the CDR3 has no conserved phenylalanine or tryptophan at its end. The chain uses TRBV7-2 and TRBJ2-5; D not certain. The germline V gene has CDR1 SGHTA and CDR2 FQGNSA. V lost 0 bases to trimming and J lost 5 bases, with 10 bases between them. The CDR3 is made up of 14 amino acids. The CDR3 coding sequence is TGTGCCAGCAGCTTAGCCCCTCTCAGGGAGACCCAGTACTTA. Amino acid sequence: CASSLAPLRETQYL.

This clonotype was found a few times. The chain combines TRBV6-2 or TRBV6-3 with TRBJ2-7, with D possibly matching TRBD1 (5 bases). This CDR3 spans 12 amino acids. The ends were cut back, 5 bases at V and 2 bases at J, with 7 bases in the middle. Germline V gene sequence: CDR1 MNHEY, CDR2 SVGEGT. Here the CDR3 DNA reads TGTGCCAGCAGTAAGACAGCCTACGAGCAGTACGTC. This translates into CASSKTAYEQYV.

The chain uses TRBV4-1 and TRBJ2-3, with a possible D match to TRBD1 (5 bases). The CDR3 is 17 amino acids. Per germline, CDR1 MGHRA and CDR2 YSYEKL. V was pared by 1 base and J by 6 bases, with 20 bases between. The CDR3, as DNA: TGCGCCAGCAGCCAAGTACTTTGGCAGGGAAGCAAGGATACGCAGTATTTT. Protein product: CASSQVLWQGSKDTQYF.

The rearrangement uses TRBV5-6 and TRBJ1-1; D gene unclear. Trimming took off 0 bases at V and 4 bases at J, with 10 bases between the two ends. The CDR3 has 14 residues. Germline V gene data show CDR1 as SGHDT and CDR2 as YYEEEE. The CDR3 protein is CASSLAPSGTEAFF. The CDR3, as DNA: TGTGCCAGCAGCTTGGCCCCTAGCGGCACTGAAGCTTTCTTT.

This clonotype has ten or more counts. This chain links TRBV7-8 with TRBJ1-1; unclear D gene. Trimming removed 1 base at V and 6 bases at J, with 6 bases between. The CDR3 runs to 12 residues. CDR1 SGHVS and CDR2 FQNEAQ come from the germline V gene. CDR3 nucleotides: TGTGCCAGCAGCTTAGTAATCGCTGAAGCTTTCTTT. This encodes CASSLVIAEAFF.

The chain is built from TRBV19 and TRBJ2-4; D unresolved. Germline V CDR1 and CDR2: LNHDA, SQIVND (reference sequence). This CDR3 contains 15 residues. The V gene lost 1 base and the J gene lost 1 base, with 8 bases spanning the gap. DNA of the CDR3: TGTGCCAGTAGTATAGGAAGTTCGGCCAAAAACATTCAGTACTTC. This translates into CASSIGSSAKNIQYF.

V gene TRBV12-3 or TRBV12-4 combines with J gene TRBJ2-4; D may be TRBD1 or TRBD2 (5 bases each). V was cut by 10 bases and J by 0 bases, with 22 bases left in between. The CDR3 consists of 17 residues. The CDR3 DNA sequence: TGTGCCATTTCAAAGGGGCCCGGGACCTTAGCCAAAAACATTCAGTACTTC. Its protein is CAISKGPGTLAKNIQYF.

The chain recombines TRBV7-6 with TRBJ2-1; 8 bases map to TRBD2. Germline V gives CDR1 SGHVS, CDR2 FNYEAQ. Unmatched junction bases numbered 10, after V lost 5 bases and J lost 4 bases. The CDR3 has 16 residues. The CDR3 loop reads CASSRTPGTRYNEQFF. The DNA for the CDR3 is TGTGCCAGCAGCAGAACCCCCGGGACTAGATACAATGAGCAGTTCTTC.

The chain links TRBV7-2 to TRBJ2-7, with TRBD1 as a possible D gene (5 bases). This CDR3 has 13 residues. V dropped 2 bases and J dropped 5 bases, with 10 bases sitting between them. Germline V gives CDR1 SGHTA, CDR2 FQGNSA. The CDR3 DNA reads TGTGCCAGCAGCTTACAGGGAAGGGACGAGCAGTACTTC. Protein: CASSLQGRDEQYF.

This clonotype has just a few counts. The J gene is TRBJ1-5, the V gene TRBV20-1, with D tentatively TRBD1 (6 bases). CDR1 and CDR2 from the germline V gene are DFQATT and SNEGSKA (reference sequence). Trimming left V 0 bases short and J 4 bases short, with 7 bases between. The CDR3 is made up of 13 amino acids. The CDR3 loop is CSARETGNQPQHF. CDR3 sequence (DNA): TGCAGTGCTAGAGAGACAGGTAATCAGCCCCAGCATTTT.

DNA for the CDR3: TGTGCCAGCAAAGATAGTAGCGGAGACACCGGGGAGCTGTTTTTT. Its translation: CASKDSSGDTGELFF. This rearrangement joins TRBV12-3 or TRBV12-4 to TRBJ2-2; the D gene is possibly TRBD2 (6 bases). V was clipped by 7 bases and J by 3 bases, with 15 bases between them. CDR3 length equals 15 residues.